This passage covers 16 T cell receptor beta chains from one sample sequenced in a study of blood T cell repertoires in COVID-19. The data were produced by immunoSEQ multiplex PCR, yet TCRdb's version contains in-frame clones alone and is incomplete. The sample yields over 150,000 clones, about 80% seen once. Sequenced input: PBMCs or T cells enriched from blood (not recorded which). All receptors come from a man aged 45-65 years who had recovered from COVID-19.

The V and J genes are TRBV5-1 and TRBJ1-1; no clear D. The CDR3 length is 13 residues. Trimming left V 6 bases short and J 2 bases short, with 11 bases between. Germline values: CDR1 SGHRS, CDR2 YFSETQ. The DNA for the CDR3 is TGCGCCAGCACTCTAACAGACAACACTGAAGCTTTCTTT. It yields the protein CASTLTDNTEAFF.

CDR3: CASSINAQAGRSYNEQFF. CDR3 nucleotides: TGTGCCAGTAGTATAAACGCACAGGCGGGACGCTCCTACAATGAGCAGTTCTTC. The rearrangement uses TRBV19 and TRBJ2-1; the D gene is possibly TRBD2 (6 bases). The CDR3 length is 18 residues. The germline V and J ends were trimmed by 2 bases and 0 bases, with 17 bases remaining between them. The germline CDR1 and CDR2 sequences are LNHDA and SQIVND (reference sequence).

The chain is built from TRBV4-3 and TRBJ1-2; TRBD1 matches at 8 bases. CDR1 and CDR2 from the germline V gene are LGHNA and YSLEER. The CDR3 is made up of 15 amino acids. The V gene end was trimmed by 2 bases and the J gene end by 4 bases; junction bases not matched to a gene: 6. CDR3 in DNA: TGCGCCAGCAGCCAACAGACAGGGGTTATCTATGGCTACACCTTC. Encoded protein: CASSQQTGVIYGYTF.

The V gene is TRBV12-3 or TRBV12-4, the J gene TRBJ2-5; a possible D gene is TRBD1 (6 bases). The V end was cut by 4 bases, the J end by 5 bases, with 11 bases between. The CDR3 loop spans 13 amino acids. DNA of the CDR3: TGTGCCAGCAGTTCACAGGGACGGGAGACCCAGTACTTC. It translates to CASSSQGRETQYF.

The V call is TRBV9, the J call TRBJ1-1, with unresolved D. The CDR3 contains 14 residues. Trimming removed 0 bases at V and 5 bases at J, with 11 bases between. Per the germline V gene, CDR1 is SGDLS and CDR2 is YYNGEE. The CDR3 bases are TGTGCCAGCAGCGTAGGACCCCTGAGGACTGAAGCTTTCTTT. Translating it yields CASSVGPLRTEAFF.

The gene calls are TRBV6-5 and TRBJ1-1, with TRBD1 as a possible D gene (5 bases). The V and J ends lost 2 bases and 1 base respectively, with 5 bases between them. The CDR3 is made up of 13 amino acids. Per the germline V gene, CDR1 is MNHEY and CDR2 is SVGAGI. The CDR3 is CASSYQGNTEAFF. Here the CDR3 DNA reads TGTGCCAGCAGTTACCAGGGGAACACTGAAGCTTTCTTT.

Details on this clone: The same CDR3 also results from other DNA sequences found in this sample. V usage is TRBV5-6 and J usage is TRBJ1-2, with D tentatively TRBD1 (5 bases). The germline V gene encodes CDR1 SGHDT and CDR2 YYEEEE. The V end lost 0 bases, the J end lost 5 bases, and 11 bases lay between the germline ends. The CDR3 is 14 residues long. CDR3 nucleotides: TGTGCCAGCAGCTTGGGGCCGGCAGGGTATGGCTACACCTTC. Translated, it gives CASSLGPAGYGYTF.

The rearrangement joins TRBV15 to TRBJ1-2; D is unclear. Germline CDR1 LNHNV, CDR2 YYDKDF (reference sequence). Trimming took off 0 bases at V and 6 bases at J, with 11 bases between the two ends. CDR3 size: 14 residues. The CDR3 protein is CATSRDRGLDGYTF. Here the CDR3 DNA reads TGTGCCACCAGCAGAGATCGAGGGCTGGATGGCTACACCTTC.

The sample holds a few counts of this clone. The chain couples TRBV6-5 to TRBJ1-1, with D tentatively TRBD1 (5 bases). The V and J ends lost 2 bases and 7 bases respectively, with 17 bases between them. The CDR3 has 15 residues. Germline V gives CDR1 MNHEY, CDR2 SVGAGI. The CDR3 DNA is TGTGCCAGCAGTTACGATCCCGCCAGGGTTGGTGAAGCTTTCTTT. The encoded protein is CASSYDPARVGEAFF.

The chain couples TRBV21-1 to TRBJ1-3; TRBD1 reflects the table's D call only, with no check against the DNA. TRBV21-1 represents a pseudogene. This CDR3 has 15 residues. CDR3 sequence reads: CASNRTGLLGNTIYF. In DNA, the CDR3 is TGTGCCAGCAACAGGACAGGGCTTCTTGGAAACACCATATATTTT.

The chain has TRBV12-5 and TRBJ2-2; TRBD1 is a possible D gene (6 bases). Germline V gene sequence: CDR1 LGHNT, CDR2 FRNRAP. This CDR3 comprises 16 residues. Trimming shortened V by 9 bases and J by 0 bases, and 17 bases separated the two germline ends. The CDR3 protein is CASRTGTLANTGELFF. Here the CDR3 DNA reads TGTGCTAGCAGGACCGGGACACTCGCGAACACCGGGGAGCTGTTTTTT.

The J gene is TRBJ2-7, the V gene TRBV19, with TRBD1 matching 9 bases. V lost 6 bases and J lost 7; bases outside the gene matches: 10. The length of the CDR3 is 14 residues. Germline CDR1 and CDR2: LNHDA and SQIVND (reference sequence). CDR3 in DNA: TGTGCCAGTAGCCCACAGGGGGCGATTGGAGAGCAGTACTTC. It yields the protein CASSPQGAIGEQYF.

The rearrangement joins TRBV7-9 to TRBJ2-7; 7 bases map to TRBD1. Germline V gene sequence: CDR1 SEHNR, CDR2 FQNEAQ (reference sequence). The CDR3 extends over 14 amino acids. With V trimmed by 5 bases and J by 3 bases, 7 bases remained unmatched. CDR3 DNA: TGTGCCAGCAGCGAGGGACAGCCCCACTACGAGCAGTACTTC. Encoded protein: CASSEGQPHYEQYF.

This clone turned up a few times. The chain's CDR3 is CASSTRRSSYNEQFF. The CDR3 nucleotides read TGTGCCAGCAGCACCCGACGGAGCTCCTACAATGAGCAGTTCTTC. V and J are TRBV7-9 and TRBJ2-1; D unclear. Germline CDR1 and CDR2: SEHNR and FQNEAQ (reference sequence). V lost 5 bases, J lost 0 bases, and 11 bases lay in between. This CDR3 has 15 residues. Filled out from reference TRBV7-9 and TRBJ2-1, the complete variable domain reads DTGVSQNPRHKITKRGQNVTFRCDPISEHNRLYWYRQTLGQGPEFLTYFQNEAQLEKSRLLSDRFSAERPKGSFSTLEIQRTEQGDSAMYLCASSTRRSSYNEQFFGPGTRLTVL.

The chain combines TRBV10-3 with TRBJ1-2; possibly TRBD1 for D (5 bases). Germline lookup yields CDR1 ENHRY and CDR2 SYGVKD. V was shortened by 4 bases and J by 3 bases, with 21 bases between the two germline ends. CDR3 size: 17 residues. CDR3 coding DNA: TGTGCCATCAGTGCGAGCCTGGGCACCCAAGGGGACTATGGCTACACCTTC. Translation: CAISASLGTQGDYGYTF.

This clone occurred once. The chain employs TRBV7-2 and TRBJ1-2; a weak D match, TRBD1 (5 bases). The CDR3 has 15 residues. Deletions cut 5 bases from V and 8 bases from J, with 21 bases between. From germline, CDR1 is SGHTA and CDR2 FQGNSA. CDR3 sequence reads: CASSAPAPGVGGYTF. Here the CDR3 DNA reads TGTGCCAGCAGCGCCCCCGCCCCGGGGGTTGGAGGCTACACCTTC.